The 13 T cell receptor beta chains below come from one sample, sequenced in a study of T-cell memory formation after mild COVID-19. Each CDR3 protein gets one entry after TCRdb re-called the 5' RACE reads with MiXCR. The repertoire holds roughly 300,000 distinct CDR3 sequences, with roughly an eighth as singletons. The sequenced sample was PBMCs or a T cell subset sorted from them (not recorded which). The source is a man younger than 35 who had mild COVID-19 (a few samples of this study predate the infection). Cell type and time point are not known.

Only a few counts were recorded for this clonotype. This rearrangement joins TRBV12-3 or TRBV12-4 to TRBJ1-5, with a tentative D call TRBD1 (5 bases). V lost 6 bases to trimming and J lost 1 base, with 13 bases between them. The CDR3 sequence is 15 residues long. In DNA form, the CDR3 reads TGTGCCAGCAGCCCGGACATTTCAAGCAATCAGCCCCAGCATTTT. Protein: CASSPDISSNQPQHF.

This chain links TRBV12-3 or TRBV12-4 with TRBJ2-1; D might be TRBD1 or TRBD2, each matching 7 bases. CDR3 length: 12 amino acids. The V end was cut by 7 bases, the J end by 9 bases, with 13 bases between. CDR3: CASITGEGEQFF. CDR3 nucleotide sequence: TGTGCCAGCATAACAGGGGAGGGTGAGCAGTTCTTC.

The genes are TRBV10-3 and TRBJ2-2; the match to TRBD1 covers 10 bases. Germline CDR1 is ENHRY and CDR2 is SYGVKD. Trimming cost V 0 bases and J 3 bases; bases outside gene matches: 7. CDR3 size: 18 residues. CDR3 nucleotide sequence: TGTGCCATCAGTGAGTCGAGACAGGGGGCGATGGACACCGGGGAGCTGTTTTTT. Protein: CAISESRQGAMDTGELFF.

V gene TRBV7-2 combines with J gene TRBJ1-1; D call uncertain. Germline V gene data show CDR1 as SGHTA and CDR2 as FQGNSA. With 4 bases removed from V and 3 bases from J, the gap between germline ends came to 12 bases. The CDR3 consists of 14 residues. The CDR3 nucleotides read TGTGCCAGCAGCTCAGGTTTCATGTACACTGAAGCTTTCTTT. Its protein is CASSSGFMYTEAFF.

This chain links TRBV5-1 with TRBJ2-6; no definite D call. CDR3 length equals 15 residues. Germline CDR1 SGHRS, CDR2 YFSETQ. V shed 4 bases and J shed 0 bases, with 8 bases lying between them. For the CDR3, the DNA is TGCGCCAGCAGCGACCAAGGCTCTGGGGCCAACGTCCTGACTTTC. Encoded protein: CASSDQGSGANVLTF. Variable domain in full (rest from reference TRBV5-1 and TRBJ2-6): KAGVTQTPRYLIKTRGQQVTLSCSPISGHRSVSWYQQTPGQGLQFLFEYFSETQRNKGNFPGRFSGRQFSNSRSEMNVSTLELGDSALYLCASSDQGSGANVLTFGAGSRLTVL.

V and J are TRBV7-8 and TRBJ2-1; 8 bases match TRBD2. Germline V gives CDR1 SGHVS, CDR2 FQNEAQ. The CDR3 runs 16 residues. V was clipped by 4 bases and J by 4 bases; unmatched bases: 9. CDR3 DNA sequence: TGTGCCAGCAGCTCCCACCGGGGGGGGGGATACAATGAGCAGTTCTTC. Amino acid sequence: CASSSHRGGGYNEQFF.

CDR3 DNA: TGCGCCAGCAGCCAATTGTGGTCCTACGAGCAGTACTTC. Residues: CASSQLWSYEQYF. V gene TRBV5-1 combines with J gene TRBJ2-7, with D unresolved. The CDR3 contains 13 residues. V was cut by 4 bases and J by 1 base, with 9 bases left in between. Germline V lookup: CDR1 SGHRS, CDR2 YFSETQ.

This chain connects TRBV6-5 to TRBJ2-3, with D possibly TRBD2 on 6 matching bases. Germline V lookup: CDR1 MNHEY, CDR2 SVGAGI. This CDR3 comprises 14 residues. V lost 3 bases and J 6 bases, leaving 13 bases between the germline ends. Here the CDR3 reads CASSYMLAPDTQYF. As DNA, the CDR3 is TGTGCCAGCAGTTATATGCTAGCGCCTGATACGCAGTATTTT.

This chain uses TRBV7-9 with TRBJ2-3, with 15 bases fitting TRBD2. This CDR3 has 19 residues. J lost 0 bases, V lost 7 bases, and 11 bases had no gene match. Germline CDR1 and CDR2: SEHNR and FQNEAQ (reference sequence). CDR3 residues: CASTYPGLAGGSSTDTQYF. Written as DNA, the CDR3 is TGTGCCAGCACCTACCCGGGACTAGCGGGGGGATCTAGCACAGATACGCAGTATTTT.

This clonotype was counted between two and nine times. The chain recombines TRBV9 with TRBJ2-7; D is unclear. Germline loops: CDR1 SGDLS, CDR2 YYNGEE. V lost 3 bases, J lost 1 base, and 14 bases lay in between. The CDR3 sequence is 15 residues long. CDR3 in amino acids: CASSAGPRGSYEQYF. The CDR3 DNA is TGTGCCAGCAGCGCAGGACCTCGAGGTTCCTACGAGCAGTACTTC.

The V call is TRBV5-6, the J call TRBJ2-7; no clear D gene. V dropped 0 bases and J dropped 5 bases, with 9 bases sitting between them. Looked up from germline, CDR1 is SGHDT and CDR2 is YYEEEE. CDR3 length equals 13 residues. The chain's CDR3 is CASSLAASDEQYV. The CDR3, as DNA: TGTGCCAGCAGCTTGGCGGCGAGCGACGAGCAGTACGTC.

Only a few counts were recorded for this clonotype. The chain couples TRBV3-1 to TRBJ2-5, with TRBD2 matching 7 bases. The CDR3 has 14 amino acids. Germline V lookup: CDR1 LGHDT, CDR2 YNNKEL (reference sequence). The junction had 4 bases not matched to a gene; V was cut back by 3 bases and J by 3 bases. CDR3 DNA: TGTGCCAGCAGCCAGGGGGGGGTGGAAGAGACCCAGTACTTC. Its protein product is CASSQGGVEETQYF.

J is TRBJ1-4 and V is TRBV25-1, with D unclear. The CDR3 totals 13 residues. CDR1 and CDR2 from the germline V gene are MGHDK and SYGVNS. V lost 2 bases to trimming and J lost 14 bases, with 15 bases between them. The CDR3 sequence: CASSEGVRGNLFF. CDR3 sequence (DNA): TGTGCCAGCAGTGAAGGGGTTCGGGGTAATCTGTTTTTT. The entire variable domain, with the rest obtained from reference TRBV25-1 and TRBJ1-4, is as follows: EADIYQTPRYLVIGTGKKITLECSQTMGHDKMYWYQQDPGMELHLIHYSYGVNSTEKGDLSSESTVSRIRTEHFPLTLESARPSHTSQYLCASSEGVRGNLFFGSGTQLSVL.